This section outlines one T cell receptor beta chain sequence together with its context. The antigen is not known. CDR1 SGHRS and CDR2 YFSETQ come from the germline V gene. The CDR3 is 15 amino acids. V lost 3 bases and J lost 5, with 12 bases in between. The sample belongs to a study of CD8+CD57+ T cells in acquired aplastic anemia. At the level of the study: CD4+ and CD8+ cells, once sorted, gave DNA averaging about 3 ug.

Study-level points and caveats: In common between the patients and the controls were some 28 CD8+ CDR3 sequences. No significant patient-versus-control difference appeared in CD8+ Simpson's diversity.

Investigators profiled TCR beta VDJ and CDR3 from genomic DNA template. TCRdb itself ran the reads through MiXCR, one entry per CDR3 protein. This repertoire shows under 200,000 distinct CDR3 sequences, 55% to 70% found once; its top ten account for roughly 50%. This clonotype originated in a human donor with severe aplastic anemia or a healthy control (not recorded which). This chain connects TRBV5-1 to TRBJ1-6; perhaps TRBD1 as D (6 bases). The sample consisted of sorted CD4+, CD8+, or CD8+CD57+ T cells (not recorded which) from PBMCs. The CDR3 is CASSSGAGDNSPLHF. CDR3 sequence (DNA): TGCGCCAGCAGCTCAGGGGCAGGGGATAATTCACCCCTCCACTTT.